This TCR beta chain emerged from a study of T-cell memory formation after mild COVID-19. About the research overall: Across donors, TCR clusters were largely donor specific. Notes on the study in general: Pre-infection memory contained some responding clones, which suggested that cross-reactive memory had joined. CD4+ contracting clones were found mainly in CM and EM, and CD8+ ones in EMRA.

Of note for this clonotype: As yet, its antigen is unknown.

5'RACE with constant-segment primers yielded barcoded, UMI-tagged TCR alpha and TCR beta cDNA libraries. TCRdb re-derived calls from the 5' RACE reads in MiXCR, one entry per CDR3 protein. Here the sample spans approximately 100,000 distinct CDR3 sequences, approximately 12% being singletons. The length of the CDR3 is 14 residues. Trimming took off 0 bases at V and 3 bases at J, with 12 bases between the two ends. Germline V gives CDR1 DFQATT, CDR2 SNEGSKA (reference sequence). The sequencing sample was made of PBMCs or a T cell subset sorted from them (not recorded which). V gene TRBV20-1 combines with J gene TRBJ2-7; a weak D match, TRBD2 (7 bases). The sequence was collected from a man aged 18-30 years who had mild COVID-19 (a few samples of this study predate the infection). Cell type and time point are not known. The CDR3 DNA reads TGCAGTGCTAGAGATCGGGGGGCCTTCTACGAGCAGTACTTC. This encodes CSARDRGAFYEQYF.